This TCR beta chain was identified during a study of human T cells and chemical hapten exposure. This clonotype has more than one count but fewer than ten. TCRdb itself ran the 5' RACE reads through MiXCR, one entry per CDR3 protein. Found here are 110,000 or so distinct CDR3 sequences, around 20% of them singletons; the top ten hold 2.8%. Whole blood that had not been fractionated was the source of extracted total RNA. The clonotype originates from a human donor in good health.

CDR3 protein: CASSPGRSRESTDTQYF. For the CDR3, the DNA is TGTGCCAGCAGCCCCGGACGGTCAAGAGAAAGCACAGATACGCAGTATTTT. The chain employs TRBV12-3 or TRBV12-4 and TRBJ2-3; D remains ambiguous. The CDR3 consists of 17 residues. V gave up 6 bases and J gave up 0 bases, with 19 bases separating them.